These 2 T cell receptor beta chains came from one sample sequenced in a study of control samples from healthy donors and cancer patients. Assay used: immunoSEQ multiplex PCR; TCRdb lists only in-frame clones, some missing. This sample carries fewer than 300,000 clones, about four fifths of them seen once, and the ten largest clones take 13%. Material: PBMCs. These receptors originate from a woman aged 55-75 years with lung cancer.

V gene TRBV11-2 combines with J gene TRBJ2-1; TRBD2 matches 9 bases. The CDR3 has 15 residues. Germline trimming cut 5 bases from V and 6 bases from J; bases unmatched to any gene: 8. Germline V gene sequence: CDR1 SGHAT, CDR2 FQNNGV. CDR3 nucleotides: TGTGCCAGCAGCCGCCAGGGGACTAGCACCAATGAGCAGTTCTTC. The encoded protein is CASSRQGTSTNEQFF.

This clone came up once. V usage is TRBV9 and J usage is TRBJ1-5, with D possibly being TRBD1 (6 bases). The CDR3 is 14 residues long. Looked up from germline, CDR1 is SGDLS and CDR2 is YYNGEE. V was cut by 0 bases and J by 6 bases, with 10 bases left in between. The CDR3 here is CASSVAGDTQPQHF. CDR3 coding DNA: TGTGCCAGCAGCGTAGCAGGGGACACTCAGCCCCAGCATTTT.